The next 2 T cell receptor beta chains were all read from a single sample in a study of T cell changes during pregnancy in multiple sclerosis. Some clones are missing from TCRdb's copy, which holds only in-frame ones; the method was immunoSEQ multiplex PCR. The data contain 100,000 to 150,000 clones, 80% to 95% of them seen just once; the ten biggest clones take up around 6%. Sequenced material: peripheral blood, taken before pregnancy. These TCRs come from a female donor with multiple sclerosis, enrolled in a pregnancy study.

This chain uses TRBV27 with TRBJ2-3, with D maybe TRBD2 (5 bases). Trimming cost V 2 bases and J 0 bases, with 9 bases left between them. Germline V gene data show CDR1 as MNHEY and CDR2 as SMNVEV (reference sequence). The length of the CDR3 is 15 residues. DNA of the CDR3: TGTGCCAGCAGTTTAACCGGGATTAGCACAGATACGCAGTATTTT. It specifies CASSLTGISTDTQYF.

The chain uses TRBV14 and TRBJ1-1, with TRBD1 matching over 8 bases. This CDR3 comprises 17 residues. Germline assignment: CDR1 SGHDN and CDR2 FVKESK. V gave up 1 base and J gave up 1 base; unmatched junction bases: 8. The CDR3 sequence is CASSQVPGGARNTEAFF. CDR3 bases: TGTGCCAGCAGCCAAGTTCCAGGGGGCGCAAGGAACACTGAAGCTTTCTTT.